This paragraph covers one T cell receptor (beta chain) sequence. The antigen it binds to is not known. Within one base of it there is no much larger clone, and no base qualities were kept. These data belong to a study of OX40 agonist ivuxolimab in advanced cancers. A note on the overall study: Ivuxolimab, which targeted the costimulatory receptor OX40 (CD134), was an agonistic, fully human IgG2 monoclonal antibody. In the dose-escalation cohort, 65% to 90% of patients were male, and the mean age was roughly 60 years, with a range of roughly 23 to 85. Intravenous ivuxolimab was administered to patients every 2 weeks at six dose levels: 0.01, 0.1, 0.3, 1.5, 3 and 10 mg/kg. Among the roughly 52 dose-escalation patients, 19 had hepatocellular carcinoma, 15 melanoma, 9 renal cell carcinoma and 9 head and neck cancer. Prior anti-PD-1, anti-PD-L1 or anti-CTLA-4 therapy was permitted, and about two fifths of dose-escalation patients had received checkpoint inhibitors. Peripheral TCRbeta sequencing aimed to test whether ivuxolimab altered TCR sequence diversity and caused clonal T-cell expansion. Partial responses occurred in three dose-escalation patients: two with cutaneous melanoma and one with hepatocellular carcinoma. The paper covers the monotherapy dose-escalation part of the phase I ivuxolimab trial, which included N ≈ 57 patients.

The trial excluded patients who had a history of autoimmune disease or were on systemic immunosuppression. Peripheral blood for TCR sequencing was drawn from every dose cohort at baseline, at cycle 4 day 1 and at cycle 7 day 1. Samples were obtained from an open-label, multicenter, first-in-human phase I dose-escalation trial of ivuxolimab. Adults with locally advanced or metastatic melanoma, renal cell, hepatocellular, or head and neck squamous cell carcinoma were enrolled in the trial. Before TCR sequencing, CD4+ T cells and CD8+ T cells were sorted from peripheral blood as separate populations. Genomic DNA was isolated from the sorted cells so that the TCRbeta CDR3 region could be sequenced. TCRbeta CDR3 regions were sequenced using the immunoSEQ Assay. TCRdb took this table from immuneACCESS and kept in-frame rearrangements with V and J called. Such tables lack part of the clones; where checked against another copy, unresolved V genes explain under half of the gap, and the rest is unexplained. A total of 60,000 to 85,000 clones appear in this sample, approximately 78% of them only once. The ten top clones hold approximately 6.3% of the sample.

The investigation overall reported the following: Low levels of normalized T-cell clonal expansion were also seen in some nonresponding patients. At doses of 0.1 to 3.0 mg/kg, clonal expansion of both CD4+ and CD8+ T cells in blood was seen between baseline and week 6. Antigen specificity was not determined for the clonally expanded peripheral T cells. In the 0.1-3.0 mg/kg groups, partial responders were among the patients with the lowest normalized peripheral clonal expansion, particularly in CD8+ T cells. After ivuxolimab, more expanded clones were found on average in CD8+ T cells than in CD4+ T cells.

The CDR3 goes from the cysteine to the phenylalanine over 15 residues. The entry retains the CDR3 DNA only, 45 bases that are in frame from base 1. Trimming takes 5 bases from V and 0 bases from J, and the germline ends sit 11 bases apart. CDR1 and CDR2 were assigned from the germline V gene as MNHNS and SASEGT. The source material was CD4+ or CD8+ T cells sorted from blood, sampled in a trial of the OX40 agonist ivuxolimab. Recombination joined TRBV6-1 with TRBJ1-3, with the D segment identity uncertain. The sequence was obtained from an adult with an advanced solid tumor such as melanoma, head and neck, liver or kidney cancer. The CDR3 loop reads CASSLSPSSGNTIYF. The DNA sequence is TGTGCCAGCAGTCTTTCGCCGAGCTCTGGAAACACCATATATTTT.